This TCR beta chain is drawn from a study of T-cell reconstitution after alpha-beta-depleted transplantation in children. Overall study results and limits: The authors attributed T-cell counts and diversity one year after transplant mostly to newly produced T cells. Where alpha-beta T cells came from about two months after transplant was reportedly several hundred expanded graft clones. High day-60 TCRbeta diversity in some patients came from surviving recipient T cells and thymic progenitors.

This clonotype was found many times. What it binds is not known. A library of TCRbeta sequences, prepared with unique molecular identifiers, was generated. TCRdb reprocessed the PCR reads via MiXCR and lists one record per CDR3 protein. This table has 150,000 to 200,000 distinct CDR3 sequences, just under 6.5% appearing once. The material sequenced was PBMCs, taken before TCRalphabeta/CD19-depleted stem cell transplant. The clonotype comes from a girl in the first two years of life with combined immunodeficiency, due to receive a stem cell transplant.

In nucleotides, the CDR3 is TGTGCCAGCAGCCAAGATTTATTCTCTGGCTACACCTTC. Translation: CASSQDLFSGYTF. The chain combines TRBV14 with TRBJ1-2; D gene ambiguous. CDR3 size: 13 residues. Germline CDR1 is SGHDN and CDR2 is FVKESK. Trimming stripped 0 bases from V and 7 bases from J, with 9 bases between.